This TCR beta chain stems from a study of T cell responses to AZD1222 COVID-19 vaccine. Clones were read by immunoSEQ multiplex PCR, and TCRdb kept only the in-frame ones, dropping some. The sample contains approximately 190,000 clones, 87% of which appear only once. Source: peripheral blood, taken on day 0 of MenACWY control vaccination. This TCR derives from an adult in good health.

The CDR3 spells CAWSVPSVRGYNEQFF. DNA for the CDR3: TGTGCCTGGAGTGTACCCTCCGTAAGAGGTTACAATGAGCAGTTCTTC. This rearrangement joins TRBV30 to TRBJ2-1; D not resolved. The CDR3 runs 16 residues. Trimming pared 0 bases from V and 4 bases from J, leaving 16 bases between. CDR1 GTSNPN and CDR2 SVGIG come from the germline V gene (reference sequence).